Below are 7 T cell receptor beta chains sequenced from a single sample in a study of blood T cell repertoires in COVID-19. Method: immunoSEQ multiplex PCR; TCRdb's copy keeps in-frame clones and lacks some. Among about 250,000 clones listed, around 82% were seen once. Sequenced sample: peripheral blood. The receptors were sampled from a man at least 80 years old with acute or convalescent COVID-19.

The V call is TRBV5-1, the J call TRBJ1-2, with unresolved D. Germline V CDR1 and CDR2: SGHRS, YFSETQ. V was trimmed by 4 bases and J by 2 bases, leaving 12 bases between them. The CDR3 runs 14 residues. Here the CDR3 DNA reads TGCGCCAGCAGCCCTAGCGGAGAAAACTATGGCTACACCTTC. This sequence encodes CASSPSGENYGYTF. Supplemented by reference TRBV5-1 and TRBJ1-2, the full variable domain reads KAGVTQTPRYLIKTRGQQVTLSCSPISGHRSVSWYQQTPGQGLQFLFEYFSETQRNKGNFPGRFSGRQFSNSRSEMNVSTLELGDSALYLCASSPSGENYGYTFGSGTRLTVV.

This clone appeared a few times. This chain connects TRBV5-1 to TRBJ1-2; 7 bases agree with TRBD1. The CDR3 sequence is 15 residues long. The trim removed 4 bases at V and 2 bases at J, leaving 8 bases unmatched. The germline gives CDR1 SGHRS, CDR2 YFSETQ. CDR3 sequence reads: CASSKGTAGNYGYTF. CDR3 coding DNA: TGCGCCAGCAGCAAAGGGACAGCCGGCAACTATGGCTACACCTTC. Supplemented by reference TRBV5-1 and TRBJ1-2, the full variable domain reads KAGVTQTPRYLIKTRGQQVTLSCSPISGHRSVSWYQQTPGQGLQFLFEYFSETQRNKGNFPGRFSGRQFSNSRSEMNVSTLELGDSALYLCASSKGTAGNYGYTFGSGTRLTVV.

This chain connects TRBV3-1 (or the pseudogene TRBV3-2) to TRBJ2-7; 7 nucleotides align to TRBD2. The CDR3 totals 16 residues. The germline gives CDR1 LGHDT, CDR2 YNNKEL (reference sequence). The trim removed 2 bases at V and 3 bases at J, leaving 10 bases unmatched. CDR3 sequence: CASSQTVTSEFYEQYF. The CDR3 coding sequence is TGTGCCAGCAGCCAAACGGTCACTAGCGAGTTCTACGAGCAGTACTTC.

This clone turned up a few times. CDR3 sequence (DNA): TGTGCCAGCAGCTTAGGGGACATATATGATGAAGCTTTCTTT. Translation gives CASSLGDIYDEAFF. This chain joins TRBV7-9 and TRBJ1-1, with a weak D call TRBD1 (6 bases). Per germline, CDR1 SEHNR and CDR2 FQNEAQ (reference sequence). This CDR3 comprises 14 residues. The ends were cut back, 1 base at V and 7 bases at J, with 13 bases in the middle.

In this sample, this clone turned up a few times. The rearrangement links TRBV6-4 to TRBJ1-5, with D tentatively TRBD1 (5 bases). This CDR3 is built from 15 residues. From germline, CDR1 is MRHNA and CDR2 SNTAGT. Between the trimmed V and J ends, which lost 0 bases and 6 bases, there was a span of 12 bases. CDR3 loop: CASSDSCQRGQPQHF. As DNA, the CDR3 is TGTGCCAGCAGTGACTCTTGCCAAAGGGGTCAGCCCCAGCATTTT.

The chain recombines TRBV29-1 with TRBJ1-2; 7 nucleotides align to TRBD1. V lost 0 bases and J lost 4; bases outside the gene matches: 11. CDR3 length: 16 amino acids. Germline values: CDR1 SQVTM, CDR2 ANQGSEA. CDR3 sequence: CSVEDLRQGVGYGYTF. The CDR3 DNA follows: TGCAGCGTTGAAGATCTTCGCCAGGGGGTAGGCTATGGCTACACCTTC.

This chain joins TRBV28 and TRBJ1-5; D unclear. Per germline, CDR1 MDHEN and CDR2 SYDVKM. The CDR3 has 14 residues. The V end was cut by 6 bases, the J end by 4 bases, with 13 bases between. DNA for the CDR3: TGTGCCAGCAGGGCACCTGGTTCAAATCAGCCCCAGCATTTT. Encoded protein: CASRAPGSNQPQHF.